This T cell receptor (beta chain) derives from a study of PD-L1 blockade in urothelial cancer listed by TCRdb under 2017. Regarding the research as a whole: All patients started therapy in about 2014 and received atezolizumab 1,200 mg intravenously every 3 weeks. About 90% of the roughly 29 patients were identified as males with urothelial cancer of bladder origin, and a prior smoking history was reported by 18 of 29 patients. An ECOG performance status of 0 or 1 was recorded for the patients, and 0 to 3 prior chemotherapy regimens had been received by the patients. Blood samples were analyzed 3 weeks after the start of treatment (second dose) and 6 weeks after the start of treatment. Blood samples gave a median of around 140,000 T cells and tens of thousands of unique TCRs, with a median clonality of approximately 0.078. The study was an exploratory multi-omic analysis of somatic, immune and clinical correlates of response to PD-L1 blockade with atezolizumab in urothelial cancer. Pretreatment tumor samples and matched peripheral blood, collected serially before and after atezolizumab treatment, underwent TCR sequencing. Durable clinical benefit meant progression-free survival longer than 6 months, and TCR features were also tested against progression-free and overall survival. Whole exome sequencing and RNA sequencing of pretreatment tumors were performed alongside TCR sequencing in the same patients. Durable clinical benefit was achieved by nine patients but not by the remaining 20. Twenty-nine patients had pretreatment blood TCR-seq, roughly 24 had at least one posttreatment blood collection, and roughly 24 had tumor TCR-seq. Summary of the overall study and its limitations: Improved progression-free and overall survival was associated with having pretreatment peripheral blood TCR clonality below the median. Because the sample size was small (n ≈ 27) and many exploratory analyses were performed, the results are intended to be hypothesis-generating. At 3 weeks after the start of treatment, tumor-associated TCR clones in peripheral blood had expanded more in patients with durable benefit (n ≈ 24, p = 0.022).

The germline V gene yields MDHEN for CDR1 and SYDVKM for CDR2. V lost 1 base and J lost 4 bases; the stretch between them is 15 bases long. The CDR3, cysteine through phenylalanine, is 16 amino acids long. The kept DNA is CDR3 alone, 48 bases in frame from the first base. About this clone itself: No cognate antigen has been identified for it. Within one base of it there is no much larger clone, and no base qualities were kept.

The time point label of this sample denotes: pretreatment peripheral blood. A total of some 30 patients with locally advanced or metastatic urothelial carcinoma, treated at Memorial Sloan Kettering on a trial protocol, made up the cohort. Peripheral blood mononuclear cells were collected pretreatment and during treatment, at between 1 and 8 total time points per patient. The Qiagen DNeasy Blood extraction kit was used to purify genomic DNA from total PBMCs and tumor samples. Collected pretreatment and during treatment, PBMCs were isolated and stored as previously described. To estimate absolute template abundance from read counts, synthetic TCR analog templates were spiked into each PCR. The immunoSEQ assay was used to amplify TCRbeta CDR3 regions from genomic DNA with bias-controlled V and J gene primers. Sequencing of rearranged TCRbeta segments was performed at approximately 20X coverage. The study's processing was this. Sequencing errors were corrected by clustering, and CDR3s were annotated against IMGT so that V, D and J genes could be assigned. Downstream analyses used only productive TCRbeta rearrangements, leaving out any out-of-frame or stop-codon sequences. To compute clonality, Shannon entropy was normalized by the log of the number of unique productive sequences and then subtracted from one. Clones differing between time points or between blood and tumor were identified by Fisher's exact test with Benjamini-Hochberg correction at adjusted p below 0.01. TCRdb obtained this table from immuneACCESS and retained in-frame rearrangements with V and J assigned. These tables miss some clones; where compared with another copy, unresolved V genes account for less than half of the shortfall, and the remainder is unexplained. The V and J calls and clone size come from that table; D and trimming were worked out from the DNA. This sample holds fewer than 60,000 clones; approximately 83% were observed only once. The ten largest make up 15% to 17% of the sample.

The sample in question was PBMCs, obtained around atezolizumab (anti-PD-L1) treatment. This receptor was obtained from a man in his 70s with urothelial cancer. The chain employs TRBV28 and TRBJ2-3; the D gene is perhaps TRBD2, on 5 matching bases. The CDR3 is CASSLSPGAGADTQYF. The nucleotide sequence is given as TGTGCCAGCAGTTTATCCCCCGGTGCGGGCGCAGATACGCAGTATTTT. Reference TRBV28 and TRBJ2-3 proteins supply the regions before and after the CDR3; the full variable domain is: DVKVTQSSRYLVKRTGEKVFLECVQDMDHENMFWYRQDPGLGLRLIYFSYDVKMKEKGDIPEGYSVSREKKERFSLILESASTNQTSMYLCASSLSPGAGADTQYFGPGTRLTVL.